The present TCR beta chain was sequenced within a study of cytomegalovirus exposure and HLA in healthy donors. Study observations and caveats: The study listed under 200 cytomegalovirus-associated TCR beta chains.

As for this clone: Its cognate antigen is unknown.

The study ran its PCR with 60 Vbeta and 13 Jbeta primers. The assay was immunoSEQ multiplex PCR, and TCRdb's table has in-frame clones only and misses some. The repertoire includes tens of thousands of clones, about 67% of them detected once, and around 10% sits in the top ten. The junction had 3 bases not matched to a gene; V was cut back by 0 bases and J by 6 bases. Germline loops: CDR1 KGHSH, CDR2 LQKENI. CDR3 size: 16 residues. Each of the donors was a healthy bone marrow donor. The sequencing sample was made of PBMCs. This sequence was found in a man aged 35 to 55 in good health and CMV-seropositive. This chain joins TRBV18 and TRBJ2-1; 12 nucleotides align to TRBD1. The CDR3 nucleotides are TGTGCCAGCTCACCACCGGGGGACAGGGGGCTCAATGAGCAGTTCTTC. It is translated as CASSPPGDRGLNEQFF.